The next 23 T cell receptor beta chains were all read from a single sample in a study of human T cells and chemical hapten exposure. Noted time point: pre-sensitization, week 0. Treatment in this sample: therapeutic diphenylcyclopropenone sensitization with weekly scalp DPC. TCRdb re-called the RACE reads with MiXCR, one entry per CDR3 protein. The repertoire consists of fewer than 50,000 distinct CDR3 sequences, with 7.6% occurring once and the leading ten covering over 1%. Specimen: whole blood, collected in connection with sensitization to the hapten diphenylcyclopropenone (DPC). These receptors came from a woman aged 45-59 years with alopecia areata. Some clones in this sample may be carry-over from other donors' samples.

The table lists this clonotype with a few counts. J is TRBJ1-5 and V is TRBV20-1; the D gene is possibly TRBD1 (5 bases). V was shortened by 7 bases and J by 4 bases, with 20 bases between the two germline ends. This CDR3 contains 15 residues. The germline gives CDR1 DFQATT, CDR2 SNEGSKA (reference sequence). As DNA, the CDR3 is TGCAGTGTTAGCCCGGGACCCCGTCGAAATCAGCCCCAGCATTTT. Translated: CSVSPGPRRNQPQHF.

There are a few counts of this clonotype. The V gene is TRBV6-5, the J gene TRBJ2-3; 12 nucleotides match TRBD2. Germline V lookup: CDR1 MNHEY, CDR2 SVGAGI. V gave up 5 bases and J gave up 2 bases; unmatched junction bases: 5. This CDR3 has 16 residues. The CDR3 nucleotides are TGTGCCAGCAGTCCCCCTAGCGGGAGGGCCACAGATACGCAGTATTTT. This translates into CASSPPSGRATDTQYF.

This clonotype was seen repeatedly, ten times or more. J is TRBJ2-7 and V is TRBV12-3 or TRBV12-4; D gene unclear. Deletions cut 4 bases from V and 5 bases from J, with 15 bases between. The CDR3 is made up of 14 amino acids. CDR3 nucleotides: TGTGCCAGCAGTTCGCCGACTGGCCGGCACGAGCAGTACTTC. Translating gives CASSSPTGRHEQYF.

This clonotype appeared many times. This rearrangement joins TRBV19 to TRBJ1-5, with D possibly being TRBD1 (5 bases). Trimming cost V 8 bases and J 8 bases, with 13 bases left between them. Germline CDR1 and CDR2: LNHDA and SQIVND (reference sequence). The length of the CDR3 is 12 residues. CDR3 loop: CASLLPGEPQHF. The CDR3 DNA is TGTGCCAGTCTCCTCCCGGGGGAGCCCCAGCATTTT.

To note about this clonotype: A read error may be the cause here, since a much bigger clone is one base away. V gene TRBV5-1 combines with J gene TRBJ2-3; 12 nucleotides agree with TRBD2. Germline V gene data show CDR1 as SGHRS and CDR2 as YFSETQ. CDR3 size: 17 residues. CDR3 coding DNA: TGCGTCAGCAGCTTGCCCGGACTAGCGGGAACCACAGATACGCAGTATTTT. Its protein is CVSSLPGLAGTTDTQYF.

This clonotype was observed a few times. This chain links TRBV18 with TRBJ1-3, with 7 positions matching TRBD1. Germline CDR1 is KGHSH and CDR2 is LQKENI. V gave up 2 bases and J gave up 2 bases; unmatched junction bases: 3. This CDR3 region has 15 residues. The CDR3 bases are TGTGCCAGCTCACCAGCAGGGGGGACTGGAAACACCATATATTTT. This gives the protein CASSPAGGTGNTIYF.

This clonotype occurred many times. This sequence joins TRBV27 and TRBJ1-3; no reliable D call. V was pared by 2 bases and J by 4 bases, with 0 bases between. This CDR3 contains 11 residues. Germline assignment: CDR1 MNHEY and CDR2 SMNVEV (reference sequence). CDR3 in DNA: TGTGCCAGCAGTTTAGGAAACACCATATATTTT. This encodes CASSLGNTIYF.

This clonotype has at least ten counts. The chain has TRBV15 and TRBJ1-4; 11 bases fit TRBD1. With V trimmed by 3 bases and J by 8 bases, 2 bases remained unmatched. From germline, CDR1 is LNHNV and CDR2 YYDKDF (reference sequence). The CDR3 length is 14 residues. The CDR3 here is CATSRDRGQEKLFF. The CDR3 bases are TGTGCCACCAGCAGGGACAGGGGGCAAGAAAAACTGTTTTTT.

This clonotype was counted ten times or more. V gene TRBV10-3 combines with J gene TRBJ1-6, with D uncertain. The V and J ends lost 0 bases and 7 bases respectively, with 7 bases between them. Germline CDR1 is ENHRY and CDR2 is SYGVKD. This CDR3 spans 14 amino acids. The DNA of the CDR3 is TGTGCCATCAGTGAGTCGGCGGGAAATTCACCCCTCCACTTT. Translation gives CAISESAGNSPLHF.

This clonotype was counted at least ten times. The chain links TRBV7-6 to TRBJ1-3; D gene unclear. Germline loops: CDR1 SGHVS, CDR2 FNYEAQ. CDR3 length equals 14 residues. V was trimmed by 5 bases and J by 0 bases, leaving 8 bases between them. For the CDR3, the DNA is TGTGCCAGCAGCCCCCGGTTCTCTGGAAACACCATATATTTT. Residues: CASSPRFSGNTIYF.

This clonotype was counted many times. The chain combines TRBV7-6 with TRBJ2-3, with D possibly called TRBD1 or TRBD2 (6 bases each). CDR3 length equals 13 residues. The V end lost 5 bases, the J end lost 7 bases, and 13 bases lay between the germline ends. Germline V gives CDR1 SGHVS, CDR2 FNYEAQ. CDR3 sequence: CASSAVGGNTQYF. Written as DNA, the CDR3 is TGTGCCAGCAGCGCCGTGGGGGGCAATACGCAGTATTTT.

The count of this clonotype is one. The chain combines TRBV7-6 with TRBJ2-3, with D perhaps TRBD2 (6 bases). V shed 6 bases and J shed 3 bases, with 19 bases lying between them. The germline gives CDR1 SGHVS, CDR2 FNYEAQ. This CDR3 is built from 16 residues. CDR3 DNA sequence: TGTGCCAGCAGTACCCTAGCGCCCCAAGGAACAGATACGCAGTATTTT. It codes for CASSTLAPQGTDTQYF.

V gene TRBV7-3 combines with J gene TRBJ2-7; 13 bases align to TRBD2. Germline CDR1 is SGHTA and CDR2 is FQGTGA. This CDR3 comprises 15 residues. J was trimmed by 4 bases and V by 5 bases; bases with no gene match: 5. The DNA for the CDR3 is TGTGCCAGCAGCCGCGGACTAGCGGGAGCTTACGAGCAGTACTTC. It encodes CASSRGLAGAYEQYF. Full variable domain (outside the CDR3, taken from reference TRBV7-3 and TRBJ2-7): GAGVSQTPSNKVTEKGKYVELRCDPISGHTALYWYRQSLGQGPEFLIYFQGTGAADDSGLPNDRFFAVRPEGSVSTLKIQRTERGDSAVYLCASSRGLAGAYEQYFGPGTRLTVT.

This clonotype was seen at least ten times. This chain links TRBV29-1 with TRBJ1-4; D not certain. V lost 6 bases, J lost 6 bases, and 14 bases lay in between. The CDR3 has 13 residues. Germline-derived CDR1 and CDR2 are SQVTM and ANQGSEA. This CDR3 reads CSVMPTRDEKLFF. The CDR3 bases are TGCAGCGTCATGCCCACAAGGGATGAAAAACTGTTTTTT.

The V and J genes are TRBV5-4 and TRBJ2-5, with 9 bases that match TRBD1. Losses at the gene ends were 5 bases for V and 5 bases for J; bases not matched to a gene: 10. The CDR3 sequence is 15 residues long. The germline gives CDR1 SGHNT, CDR2 YYREEE (reference sequence). CDR3 in amino acids: CASSILDRGLETQYF. DNA for the CDR3: TGTGCCAGCAGTATCCTGGACAGGGGATTGGAGACCCAGTACTTC.

This clonotype was detected ten times or more. The chain couples TRBV24-1 to TRBJ2-1, with 11 bases that match TRBD2. The CDR3 extends over 15 amino acids. Germline assignment: CDR1 KGHDR and CDR2 SFDVKD. The V segment lost 5 bases and the J segment 1 base; nucleotides outside the gene matches: 0. The DNA of the CDR3 is TGTGCCACCAGTGCTAGCGGGAGGTCCTACAATGAGCAGTTCTTC. As protein: CATSASGRSYNEQFF.

On this clonotype: One base away lies a much larger clone, so this may be a sequencing read error. This chain links TRBV28 with TRBJ2-3; D perhaps matches TRBD2 (6 bases). In germline, CDR1 is MDHEN, CDR2 SYDVKM. This CDR3 has 16 amino acids. The CDR3 protein is CASIPAGPLSSDAQYF. The CDR3 nucleotides are TGTGCCAGCATCCCGGCGGGACCCCTAAGCTCAGATGCGCAGTATTTT. The full variable domain, with the rest looked up from reference TRBV28 and TRBJ2-3, is DVKVTQSSRYLVKRTGEKVFLECVQDMDHENMFWYRQDPGLGLRLIYFSYDVKMKEKGDIPEGYSVSREKKERFSLILESASTNQTSMYLCASIPAGPLSSDAQYFGPGTRLTVL.

This clonotype showed up many times. The chain joins TRBV2 to TRBJ2-3, with 12 bases identical to TRBD2. Germline values: CDR1 SNHLY, CDR2 FYNNEI. The CDR3 extends over 13 amino acids. Trimming at V came to 8 bases and at J to 7 bases, leaving 4 bases not matched to a gene. This chain's CDR3 is CASGLAGPYTQYF. The CDR3 nucleotides are TGTGCCAGCGGACTAGCGGGACCGTATACGCAGTATTTT.

Ten or more counts support this clonotype. The chain uses TRBV20-1 and TRBJ2-7, with 11 bases aligning to TRBD2. After removal of 0 bases from V and 4 bases from J, the junction contained 2 bases not matched to a gene. There are 14 residues in the CDR3. The germline gives CDR1 DFQATT, CDR2 SNEGSKA (reference sequence). CDR3 sequence (DNA): TGCAGTGCTAGAGAAGGGACTAGCGGATACGAGCAGTACTTC. This sequence encodes CSAREGTSGYEQYF.

The chain employs TRBV30 and TRBJ2-7; possibly TRBD1 or TRBD2 for D (6 bases each). Germline V CDR1 and CDR2: GTSNPN, SVGIG (reference sequence). The CDR3 covers 13 residues. V lost 2 bases and J lost 2, with 10 bases in between. CDR3 residues: CAWSRGDPYEQYF. For the CDR3, the DNA is TGTGCCTGGAGTAGGGGGGATCCCTACGAGCAGTACTTC.

J is TRBJ2-7 and V is TRBV28; TRBD1 aligns across 8 bases. J lost 2 bases, V lost 5 bases, and 14 bases had no gene match. The germline gives CDR1 MDHEN, CDR2 SYDVKM. The CDR3 runs to 17 residues. CDR3 DNA sequence: TGTGCCAGCAGTCCGACTCTAGGACAGGGCGCCCCCTACGAGCAGTACTTC. Translation gives CASSPTLGQGAPYEQYF.

This clonotype was counted at least ten times. The V and J genes are TRBV12-3 or TRBV12-4 and TRBJ2-3, with D hard to call. V shed 2 bases and J shed 8 bases, with 8 bases lying between them. The CDR3 consists of 12 residues. The CDR3 here is CASSLHPGTQYF. CDR3 in DNA: TGTGCCAGCAGTTTACATCCGGGTACGCAGTATTTT.

In this sample, this clonotype turned up a few times. The CDR3 reads CSAATDLEYF. CDR3 nucleotide sequence: TGCAGCGCTGCGACAGATCTAGAGTACTTC. The V gene is TRBV29-1, the J gene TRBJ2-7, with D possibly being TRBD1 (5 bases). This CDR3 comprises 10 residues. Germline CDR1 SQVTM, CDR2 ANQGSEA. V was cut by 7 bases and J by 11 bases, with 15 bases left in between.